This TCR beta chain is drawn from a study of cytomegalovirus exposure and HLA in healthy donors. Findings and limits, study-wide: In presence/absence analyses, roughly uniform sequencing depth across donors was assumed. The study reported that TCR beta sequences accurately predicted HLA-A and HLA-B alleles in most subjects. In vitro checks showed that a few CMV-associated chains really do target CMV antigens. It was reported in a later analysis that an Asian-associated ancestry cluster showed fewer N-insertions than the roughly 710-donor mean.

PCR was performed using 60 Vbeta and 13 Jbeta primers. The protocol was immunoSEQ multiplex PCR, while the TCRdb copy is restricted to in-frame clones and leaves out a portion. The data contain around 39,000 clones, under 65% of them singletons. Concerning this clone itself: Antigen specificity is unknown.

CDR1 SGDLS and CDR2 YYNGEE come from the germline V gene. V was clipped by 0 bases and J by 2 bases, with 9 bases between them. The CDR3 length is 14 residues. The TCR comes from a human donor in good health. The sequencing sample was made of PBMCs. V usage is TRBV9 and J usage is TRBJ2-7, with a weak D call TRBD1 (5 bases). CDR3 sequence (DNA): TGTGCCAGCAGCGTAGTCAGGGTGACCTACGAGCAGTACTTC. Its translation: CASSVVRVTYEQYF.